This T cell receptor beta chain was obtained from a study of memory CD4+ T cells and cytomegalovirus serostatus. TCRdb's table, derived via immunoSEQ multiplex PCR, lists solely in-frame clones and lacks some. The data contain fewer than 40,000 clones, 75% to 80% of them singletons. Single viable CD3+CD4+CD8-CD45RO+ cells were sorted as the memory CD4+ T cells. With 6 bases removed from V and 4 bases from J, the gap between germline ends came to 15 bases. The CDR3 totals 14 residues. Germline CDR1 MNHEY, CDR2 SVGAGI. The V and J genes are TRBV6-5 and TRBJ1-1; the D gene is possibly TRBD1 (6 bases). Sequences were obtained from memory CD4+ T cells from blood. The TCR was taken from an adult in good health and CMV-seronegative. The CDR3 DNA follows: TGTGCCAGCAGCCTCCTAAGGGGGGGCACTGAAGCTTTCTTT. This sequence encodes CASSLLRGGTEAFF.